These 4 T cell receptor beta chains originate from one sample sequenced in a study of T-cell memory formation after mild COVID-19. MiXCR, run by TCRdb on the 5' RACE reads, gives a single entry per CDR3 protein. The sample shows over 45,000 distinct CDR3 sequences, about 30% of them seen only once. The sequencing sample was made of PBMCs or a T cell subset sorted from them (not recorded which). The source is a man between 18 and 35 years old who had mild COVID-19 (a few samples of this study predate the infection). Cell type and time point are not known.

The chain is built from TRBV29-1 and TRBJ2-1, with D perhaps being TRBD1 or TRBD2 (5 bases each). With 7 bases removed from V and 1 base from J, the gap between germline ends came to 17 bases. The CDR3 covers 15 residues. In germline, CDR1 is SQVTM, CDR2 ANQGSEA. Written as DNA, the CDR3 is TGCAGCGCCCTGGACGAGGGGAGTTCCTACAATGAGCAGTTCTTC. Its translation: CSALDEGSSYNEQFF.

This clonotype was detected a few times. The gene calls are TRBV12-3 or TRBV12-4 and TRBJ1-3, with 7 bases aligning to TRBD1. CDR3 length: 16 residues. The J segment lost 4 bases and the V segment lost 6 bases, leaving 12 bases of the junction unmatched. CDR3 sequence (DNA): TGTGCCAGCAGCCCGGGCTACACAGGGGTCGGAAACACCATATATTTT. Encoded protein: CASSPGYTGVGNTIYF.

The chain joins TRBV7-9 to TRBJ2-1, with D perhaps TRBD1 (5 bases). This CDR3 region has 15 residues. V lost 3 bases and J 15 bases, leaving 24 bases between the germline ends. Germline CDR1 reads SEHNR; CDR2 reads FQNEAQ (reference sequence). The CDR3 DNA follows: TGTGCCAGCAGCTTCGCCCGCGGACACGACGAAAATGGGTTCTTC. Protein sequence: CASSFARGHDENGFF. Together with reference TRBV7-9 and TRBJ2-1, the CDR3 gives the full variable domain: DTGVSQNPRHKITKRGQNVTFRCDPISEHNRLYWYRQTLGQGPEFLTYFQNEAQLEKSRLLSDRFSAERPKGSFSTLEIQRTEQGDSAMYLCASSFARGHDENGFFGPGTRLTVL.

This chain links TRBV7-9 with TRBJ2-1; tentative D call: TRBD1 (5 bases). Trimming stripped 5 bases from V and 10 bases from J, with 9 bases between. Germline values: CDR1 SEHNR, CDR2 FQNEAQ (reference sequence). The CDR3 covers 11 residues. CDR3 DNA: TGTGCCAGCAGCCGAGCAGGGGAGCAGTTCTTC. As protein: CASSRAGEQFF.